A selection of T cell receptor beta chains follows, all from one sample in a study of blood T cell repertoires in COVID-19. Repertoires were generated with immunoSEQ multiplex PCR, while TCRdb's copy carries only in-frame clones and drops some. In the table there are 400,000 to 450,000 clones, approximately 89% of which are singletons. The specimen sequenced was peripheral blood. Receptor source: a woman aged 45-65 years with COVID-19, enrolled during active disease. Both conserved end residues are part of each CDR3. D genes are given only for firm matches.

D,J,V,CDR3,DNA
TRBD2,TRBJ2-3,TRBV5-1,CASSWTSGGASTQYF,TGCGCCAGCAGCTGGACTAGCGGGGGGGCAAGTACGCAGTATTTT
.,TRBJ2-7,TRBV19,CASRLSGSPSYEQYF,TGTGCCAGTAGATTGAGCGGATCGCCGTCCTACGAGCAGTACTTC
TRBD1,TRBJ1-2,TRBV27,CASSLNGQGTSNYGYTF,TGTGCCAGCAGTTTAAACGGACAGGGAACTTCTAACTATGGCTACACCTTC
.,TRBJ2-4,TRBV19,CASTPGEQGNIQYF,TGTGCCAGTACCCCTGGGGAACAGGGAAACATTCAGTACTTC
TRBD1,TRBJ1-2,TRBV6-5,CASSRTGGSYGYTF,TGTGCCAGCAGCCGGACAGGGGGCAGCTATGGCTACACCTTC
TRBD1,TRBJ2-7,TRBV5-1,CASSFGRDRGPPYEQYF,TGCGCCAGCAGCTTTGGCAGGGACAGGGGGCCCCCCTACGAGCAGTACTTC
TRBD2,TRBJ2-7,TRBV28,CASRNAGRAYEQYF,TGTGCCAGCAGGAACGCCGGGAGGGCCTACGAGCAGTACTTC
TRBD1,TRBJ1-2,TRBV29-1,CSVLALPGGPMVYGYTF,TGCAGCGTTCTGGCCCTACCAGGGGGGCCGATGGTCTATGGCTACACCTTC
.,TRBJ1-1,TRBV19,CASSIGWGQENTEAFF,TGTGCCAGTAGTATAGGTTGGGGGCAGGAGAACACTGAAGCTTTCTTT
.,TRBJ1-3,TRBV7-9,CASSLRHGVSGNTIYF,TGTGCCAGCAGCCTCCGTCACGGAGTTTCTGGAAACACCATATATTTT
TRBD2,TRBJ2-3,TRBV5-1,CASSTQLAGGIDTQYF,TGCGCCAGCAGCACCCAACTAGCGGGGGGAATAGATACGCAGTATTTT
.,TRBJ1-2,TRBV24-1,CATSAPVIGGYTF,TGTGCCACCAGTGCCCCGGTGATCGGGGGCTACACCTTC
.,TRBJ1-1,TRBV30,CAWSPARNTEAFF,TGTGCCTGGAGTCCAGCTAGGAACACTGAAGCTTTCTTT
.,TRBJ2-5,TRBV18,CASSPTDEYQETQYF,TGTGCCAGCTCACCGACAGACGAGTACCAAGAGACCCAGTACTTC
.,TRBJ1-2,TRBV30,CAWRRGVVYTF,TGTGCCTGGAGGCGGGGAGTTGTCTACACCTTC
.,TRBJ1-3,TRBV7-2,CASSYQQGGGNTIYF,TGTGCCAGCAGCTACCAACAGGGCGGTGGAAACACCATATATTTT